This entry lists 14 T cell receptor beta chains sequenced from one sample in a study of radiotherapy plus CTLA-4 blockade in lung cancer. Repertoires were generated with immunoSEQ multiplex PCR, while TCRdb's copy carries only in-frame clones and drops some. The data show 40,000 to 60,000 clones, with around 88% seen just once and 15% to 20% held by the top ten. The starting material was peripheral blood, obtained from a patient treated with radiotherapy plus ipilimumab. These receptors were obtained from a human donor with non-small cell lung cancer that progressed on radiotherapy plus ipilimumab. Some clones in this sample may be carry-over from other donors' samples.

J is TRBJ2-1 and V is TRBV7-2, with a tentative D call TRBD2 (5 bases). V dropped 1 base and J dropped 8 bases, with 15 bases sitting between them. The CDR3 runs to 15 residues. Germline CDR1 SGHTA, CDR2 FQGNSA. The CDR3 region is CASSLGIYQRDEQFF. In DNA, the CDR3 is TGTGCCAGCAGCTTAGGTATCTACCAGAGGGATGAGCAGTTCTTC.

CDR3 sequence (DNA): TGTGCCAGCAGCCGTGCTGGGGCCAACGTCCTGACTTTC. Protein product: CASSRAGANVLTF. This rearrangement joins TRBV6-5 to TRBJ2-6; D unresolved. Trimming removed 6 bases from V and 2 bases from J, with 5 bases in between. Looked up from germline, CDR1 is MNHEY and CDR2 is SVGAGI. The CDR3 has 13 amino acids.

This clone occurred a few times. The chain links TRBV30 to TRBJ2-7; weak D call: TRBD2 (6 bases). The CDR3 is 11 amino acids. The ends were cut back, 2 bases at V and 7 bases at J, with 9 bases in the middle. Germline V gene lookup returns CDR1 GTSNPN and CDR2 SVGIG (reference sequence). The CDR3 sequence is CAWSSGREQYF. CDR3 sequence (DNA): TGTGCCTGGAGTTCGGGGAGGGAGCAGTACTTC.

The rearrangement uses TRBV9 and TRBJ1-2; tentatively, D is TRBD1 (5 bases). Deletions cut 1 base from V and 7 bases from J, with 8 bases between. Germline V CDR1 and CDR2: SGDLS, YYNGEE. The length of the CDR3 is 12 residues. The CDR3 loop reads CASSVQGGGYTF. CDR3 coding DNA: TGTGCCAGCAGCGTACAGGGTGGTGGCTACACCTTC.

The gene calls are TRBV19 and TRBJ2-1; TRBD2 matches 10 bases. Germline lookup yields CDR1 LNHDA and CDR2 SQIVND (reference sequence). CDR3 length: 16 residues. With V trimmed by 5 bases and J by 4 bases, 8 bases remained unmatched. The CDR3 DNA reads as TGTGCCAGTAGTGAAAGCCTAGCGGGAGCATACAATGAGCAGTTCTTC. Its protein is CASSESLAGAYNEQFF.

The CDR3 region is CSVGAGLAVETQYF. The CDR3 region has the DNA TGCAGCGTTGGAGCGGGACTAGCGGTAGAGACCCAGTACTTC. The chain carries TRBV29-1 and TRBJ2-5, with TRBD2 matching over 11 bases. CDR3 length: 14 residues. Germline-derived CDR1 and CDR2 are SQVTM and ANQGSEA. The trim removed 4 bases at V and 4 bases at J, leaving 5 bases unmatched.

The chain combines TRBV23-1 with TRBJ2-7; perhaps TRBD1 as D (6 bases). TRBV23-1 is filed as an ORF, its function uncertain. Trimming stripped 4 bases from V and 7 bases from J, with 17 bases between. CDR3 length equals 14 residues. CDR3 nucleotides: TGCGCCAGCAGTCGCCCGACGACAGGTGGGGAGCAGTACTTC. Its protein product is CASSRPTTGGEQYF.

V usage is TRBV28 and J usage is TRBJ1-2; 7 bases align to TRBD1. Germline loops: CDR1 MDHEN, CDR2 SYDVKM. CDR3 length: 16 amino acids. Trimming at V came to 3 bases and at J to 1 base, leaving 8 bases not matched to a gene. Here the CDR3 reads CASSFWQGEFNYGYTF. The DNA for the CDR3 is TGTGCCAGCAGTTTTTGGCAGGGGGAATTTAACTATGGCTACACCTTC.

The CDR3 nucleotides are TGTGCCAGCAGCCTGGGGAGGGGCGGAGAGACCCAGTACTTC. This translates into CASSLGRGGETQYF. The chain joins TRBV2 to TRBJ2-5; 7 nucleotides line up with TRBD2. The CDR3 is 14 amino acids. The germline gives CDR1 SNHLY, CDR2 FYNNEI. With 6 bases clipped from V and 4 bases from J, the junction kept 8 bases outside the gene matches.

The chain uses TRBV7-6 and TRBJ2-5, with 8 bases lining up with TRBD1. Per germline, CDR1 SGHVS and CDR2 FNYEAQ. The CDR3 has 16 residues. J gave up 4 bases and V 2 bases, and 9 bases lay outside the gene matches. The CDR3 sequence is CASSLSERTGLETQYF. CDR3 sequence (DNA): TGTGCCAGCAGCTTATCGGAGCGGACAGGGTTAGAGACCCAGTACTTC.

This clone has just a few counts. CDR3 amino acids: CASSAGLAGGENEQFF. For the CDR3, the DNA is TGTGCCAGCAGTGCGGGACTAGCGGGAGGGGAGAATGAGCAGTTCTTC. The chain has TRBV6-1 and TRBJ2-1; TRBD2 matches 16 bases. There are 16 residues in the CDR3. Trimming cost V 4 bases and J 7 bases; bases outside gene matches: 4. Germline assignment: CDR1 MNHNS and CDR2 SASEGT.

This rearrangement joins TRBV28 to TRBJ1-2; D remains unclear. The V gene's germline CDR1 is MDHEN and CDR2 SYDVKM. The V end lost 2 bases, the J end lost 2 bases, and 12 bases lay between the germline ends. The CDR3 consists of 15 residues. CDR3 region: CASSLPMTRNYGYTF. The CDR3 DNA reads TGTGCCAGCAGTTTACCGATGACAAGAAACTATGGCTACACCTTC.

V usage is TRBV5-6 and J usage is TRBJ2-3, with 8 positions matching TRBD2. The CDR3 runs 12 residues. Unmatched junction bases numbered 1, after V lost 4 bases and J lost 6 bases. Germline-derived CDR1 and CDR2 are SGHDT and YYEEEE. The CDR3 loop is CASSPGGDTQYF. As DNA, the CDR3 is TGTGCCAGCAGCCCGGGAGGGGATACGCAGTATTTT.

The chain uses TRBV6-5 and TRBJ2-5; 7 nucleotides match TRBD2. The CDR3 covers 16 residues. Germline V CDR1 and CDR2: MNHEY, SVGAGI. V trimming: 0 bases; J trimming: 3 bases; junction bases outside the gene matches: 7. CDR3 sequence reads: CASSYSFGLAEETQYF. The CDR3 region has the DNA TGTGCCAGCAGTTACTCATTCGGGCTAGCGGAAGAGACCCAGTACTTC.